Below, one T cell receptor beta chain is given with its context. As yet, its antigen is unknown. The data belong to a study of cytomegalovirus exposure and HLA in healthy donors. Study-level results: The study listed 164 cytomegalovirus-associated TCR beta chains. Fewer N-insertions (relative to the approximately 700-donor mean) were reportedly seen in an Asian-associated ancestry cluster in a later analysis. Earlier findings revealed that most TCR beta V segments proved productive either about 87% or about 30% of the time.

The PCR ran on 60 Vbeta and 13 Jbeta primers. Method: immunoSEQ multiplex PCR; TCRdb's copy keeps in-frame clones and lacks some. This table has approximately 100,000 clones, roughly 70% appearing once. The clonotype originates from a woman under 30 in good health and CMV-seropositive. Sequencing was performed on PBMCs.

CDR3 in DNA: TGTGCCAGCAGCCGACGGGGACAGGGCTCTATTGAAGCTTTCTTT. Its protein is CASSRRGQGSIEAFF. The chain recombines TRBV7-6 with TRBJ1-1; the match to TRBD1 covers 9 bases. The CDR3 extends over 15 amino acids. CDR1 and CDR2 from the germline V gene are SGHVS and FNYEAQ. V dropped 5 bases and J dropped 7; count of bases not matched to a gene: 11.